This TCR beta chain originates from a study of blood T cell repertoires in COVID-19 (dated by TCRdb to about 2020). Study-level background: Samples covering the acute and convalescent phases of COVID-19 were provided by collaborators in the United States, Italy and Spain. The material from the prospective study consisted of cDNA or gDNA derived from T cells, B-cell-depleted T cells, or PBMCs. Subjects who had been exposed to COVID-19, were actively infected with it, or had recovered from it provided the deeply sampled blood TCRbeta repertoires that made up the dataset. A freely available public database, intended as a resource for researchers studying the immune response to SARS-CoV-2, is where the repertoires were released. Samples were obtained from the ongoing ImmuneRACE study (first 160 participants) and from 1,200 or so subjects provided by 6 global collaborators. A de-identified subject ID, COVID-19 status, age in years and sex were almost always included in the sample metadata. Where available, HLA class I and class II types were obtained from metadata supplied by the sample provider rather than from assay-based typing.

The immunoSEQ Assay, a bias-controlled multiplex PCR, was used to amplify TCRbeta CDR3 regions from genomic DNA. Under the source paper's analysis protocol: Within the assay, amplification of reference gene primers was used to estimate how many nucleated cells each sample contained. To quantify the absolute abundance of each unique TCRbeta CDR3 rearrangement, sequence reads were collapsed and filtered. For each sample, productive Simpson clonality was calculated as the square root of Simpson's diversity index over productive rearrangements. In TCRdb, the immuneACCESS table is reduced to in-frame sequences with V and J assigned. These tables do not hold every clone; where another copy was compared, an unresolved V gene accounts for under half, and the others remain unexplained. V and J calls and clone size are as listed in that table; D and trimming were resolved from the DNA. This sample lists about 45,000 clones; nearly 85% were detected once. The ten most abundant clones make up under 8.5% of the sample.

The collaborating institutions used their own protocols to collect whole blood in K2EDTA tubes. Collaborator samples were shipped for TCRbeta analysis as frozen whole blood, isolated PBMCs, or DNA extracted from either sample type. Of note for this clone: Its cognate antigen has yet to be identified. No quality values exist for individual bases; no much larger clone is one base distant.

Points the paper makes about the study in general: The amount of clinical and demographic metadata varied by source and participant and was provided uncurated.

V is pruned by 6 bases and J by 3 bases, leaving 0 bases of the junction without a gene match. The germline V gene specifies SGHNT as CDR1 and YENEEA as CDR2. CDR3 length: 13 amino acids, cysteine to phenylalanine. Just the 39-base CDR3 DNA is kept, in frame starting at base 1. Recombination joined TRBV11-3 with TRBJ2-2, with 8 bases in between that match TRBD1. Sequencing input: peripheral blood. The clonotype originates from a man of 80 years or more in a cohort sampled during active COVID-19. The CDR3 region: CASRQGDTGELFF. The sequenced DNA is TGTGCCAGCAGACAGGGGGACACCGGGGAGCTGTTTTTT. Supplemented by the reference TRBV11-3 and TRBJ2-2 proteins around the CDR3, the complete variable domain is EAGVVQSPRYKIIEKKQPVAFWCNPISGHNTLYWYLQNLGQGPELLIRYENEEAVDDSQLPKDRFSAERLKGVDSTLKIQPAELGDSAVYLCASRQGDTGELFFGEGSRLTVL.